Following are 16 T cell receptor beta chains from one sample sequenced in a study of shared T cell receptors in the human thymus. Data came from immunoSEQ multiplex PCR; TCRdb stores just in-frame clones and leaves some out. The sample holds about 660,000 clones, around 87% seen once. A further study also used this sample, focusing on human thymus T cells.

The sample was thymocytes. The receptor set was obtained from a boy under two years old with a congenital heart defect.

The V gene is TRBV19, the J gene TRBJ2-1; possible D gene TRBD2, 5 bases. The CDR3 extends over 10 amino acids. CDR1 LNHDA and CDR2 SQIVND come from the germline V gene (reference sequence). V lost 11 bases, J lost 8 bases, and 10 bases lay in between. Here the CDR3 reads CAVRGHEQFF. CDR3 coding DNA: TGTGCCGTCCGGGGTCATGAGCAGTTCTTC.

The chain employs TRBV21-1 and TRBJ1-6; the listed D gene, TRBD1, was not tested against the DNA. TRBV21-1 is a known pseudogene. The CDR3 loop spans 16 amino acids. CDR3 sequence: CASSRADSYMGSPLHF. In DNA, the CDR3 is TGTGCCAGCAGCAGAGCAGACAGCTACATGGGATCACCCCTCCACTTT.

The CDR3 DNA is TGTGCCAGTAGTATCGGGGCGGGGCAGCCCCAGCATTTT. It codes for CASSIGAGQPQHF. This sequence joins TRBV19 and TRBJ1-5; tentative D call: TRBD1 (5 bases). Germline-derived CDR1 and CDR2 are LNHDA and SQIVND (reference sequence). This CDR3 contains 13 residues. Between the trimmed V and J ends, which lost 3 bases and 7 bases, there was a span of 10 bases.

The chain joins TRBV2 to TRBJ1-4, with TRBD1 matching 9 bases. V gave up 7 bases and J gave up 7 bases; unmatched junction bases: 13. This CDR3 is built from 16 residues. The germline V gene encodes CDR1 SNHLY and CDR2 FYNNEI. The CDR3 coding sequence is TGTGCCAGCAATCGGGGGACAGGGCGTGATTGTGAAAAACTGTTTTTT. It specifies CASNRGTGRDCEKLFF.

J is TRBJ1-5 and V is TRBV5-8, with a possible D match to TRBD1 (6 bases). This CDR3 region has 16 residues. The germline V gene encodes CDR1 SGHTS and CDR2 YDEGEE. The V end lost 5 bases, the J end lost 5 bases, and 20 bases lay between the germline ends. CDR3: CASSYRECRAHQPQHF. In DNA form, the CDR3 reads TGTGCCAGCAGTTACAGGGAGTGTAGGGCCCATCAGCCCCAGCATTTT.

CDR3 protein: CASSINIPLGGSFKQPQHF. The CDR3 DNA reads TGTGCCAGCAGTATAAATATACCCCTCGGGGGAAGCTTTAAGCAGCCCCAGCATTTT. This chain joins TRBV28 and TRBJ1-5; maybe TRBD1 (5 bases). Trimming cost V 5 bases and J 7 bases, with 30 bases left between them. The CDR3 totals 19 residues. Per the germline V gene, CDR1 is MDHEN and CDR2 is SYDVKM.

The rearrangement joins TRBV6-1 to TRBJ2-1, with D possibly matching TRBD2 (6 bases). This CDR3 region has 13 residues. Trimming took 2 bases from V and 8 from J, leaving 10 bases between them. The V gene's germline CDR1 is MNHNS and CDR2 SASEGT. Here the CDR3 DNA reads TGTGCCAGCAGTGAAAACGGGGGTTATGAGCAGTTCTTC. Encoded protein: CASSENGGYEQFF.

The V gene is TRBV27, the J gene TRBJ2-3; D is undetermined. The CDR3 runs to 17 residues. V lost 5 bases to trimming and J lost 2 bases, with 20 bases between them. Per the germline V gene, CDR1 is MNHEY and CDR2 is SMNVEV (reference sequence). The CDR3: CASSPSGLAAATDTQYF. The CDR3, as DNA: TGTGCCAGCAGTCCCAGTGGTCTGGCGGCGGCCACAGATACGCAGTATTTT.

The J gene is TRBJ2-3, the V gene TRBV9; possible D gene TRBD1, 5 bases. The length of the CDR3 is 15 residues. Germline-derived CDR1 and CDR2 are SGDLS and YYNGEE. Between the trimmed V and J ends, which lost 1 base and 5 bases, there was a span of 14 bases. CDR3 amino acids: CASSVRQATGDTQYF. The CDR3 nucleotides are TGTGCCAGCAGCGTAAGGCAGGCTACAGGAGATACGCAGTATTTT.

J is TRBJ2-6 and V is TRBV29-1, with 10 bases identical to TRBD1. This CDR3 is built from 16 residues. Germline CDR1 is SQVTM and CDR2 is ANQGSEA. Trimming took 1 base from V and 1 from J; bases not matched to a gene: 1. Here the CDR3 DNA reads TGCAGCGTTGAAGGGACAGGGGGATCTGGGGCCAACGTCCTGACTTTC. This translates into CSVEGTGGSGANVLTF. Looking up the rest from reference TRBV29-1 and TRBJ2-6 gives the full variable domain: SAVISQKPSRDICQRGTSLTIQCQVDSQVTMMFWYRQQPGQSLTLIATANQGSEATYESGFVIDKFPISRPNLTFSTLTVSNMSPEDSSIYLCSVEGTGGSGANVLTFGAGSRLTVL.

The chain is built from TRBV5-1 and TRBJ1-4; D is unresolved. V was cut by 5 bases and J by 7 bases, with 12 bases left in between. This CDR3 contains 13 residues. Per the germline V gene, CDR1 is SGHRS and CDR2 is YFSETQ. CDR3 bases: TGCGCCAGCAGGGTTACAGAAAGTGAAAAACTGTTTTTT. Amino acid sequence: CASRVTESEKLFF.

This clone was counted once. The rearrangement links TRBV18 to TRBJ1-5, with TRBD1 matching over 8 bases. The trim removed 4 bases at V and 0 bases at J, leaving 5 bases unmatched. The CDR3 runs to 16 residues. Germline loops: CDR1 KGHSH, CDR2 LQKENI. In DNA, the CDR3 is TGTGCCAGCTCACGGGACAGGTTATATAGCAATCAGCCCCAGCATTTT. Translated: CASSRDRLYSNQPQHF. Using reference TRBV18 and TRBJ1-5 for the parts outside the CDR3, the full variable domain is NAGVMQNPRHLVRRRGQEARLRCSPMKGHSHVYWYRQLPEEGLKFMVYLQKENIIDESGMPKERFSAEFPKEGPSILRIQQVVRGDSAAYFCASSRDRLYSNQPQHFGDGTRLSIL.

This clone has just a few counts. The chain couples TRBV19 to TRBJ1-4; TRBD1 is a possible D gene (5 bases). Germline V CDR1 and CDR2: LNHDA, SQIVND (reference sequence). The CDR3 runs 15 residues. Trimming removed 5 bases from V and 1 base from J, with 11 bases in between. This chain's CDR3 is CASSGGTGTNEKLFF. In DNA form, the CDR3 reads TGTGCCAGTAGTGGGGGGACTGGAACTAATGAAAAACTGTTTTTT.

V and J are TRBV5-6 and TRBJ2-1, with TRBD2 as a possible D gene (6 bases). Germline V CDR1 and CDR2: SGHDT, YYEEEE. The CDR3 is made up of 15 amino acids. The V end was cut by 4 bases, the J end by 3 bases, with 14 bases between. Here the CDR3 DNA reads TGTGCCAGCAGCCCCCTTCCGGGAGTCTACAATGAGCAGTTCTTC. It yields the protein CASSPLPGVYNEQFF.

V gene TRBV5-1 combines with J gene TRBJ2-7; 7 positions match TRBD2. Losses at the gene ends were 0 bases for V and 0 bases for J; bases not matched to a gene: 6. The CDR3 length is 16 residues. Germline CDR1 SGHRS, CDR2 YFSETQ. CDR3 sequence (DNA): TGCGCCAGCAGCTTGGCGGGGGGTCCTCGCTCCTACGAGCAGTACTTC. Amino acid sequence: CASSLAGGPRSYEQYF. Drawing the rest from reference TRBV5-1 and TRBJ2-7, the complete variable domain is KAGVTQTPRYLIKTRGQQVTLSCSPISGHRSVSWYQQTPGQGLQFLFEYFSETQRNKGNFPGRFSGRQFSNSRSEMNVSTLELGDSALYLCASSLAGGPRSYEQYFGPGTRLTVT.

V and J are TRBV5-1 and TRBJ1-1; 8 bases are shared with TRBD1. Germline assignment: CDR1 SGHRS and CDR2 YFSETQ. With 4 bases clipped from V and 1 base from J, the junction kept 12 bases outside the gene matches. This CDR3 is built from 17 residues. The CDR3 protein is CASSPDRGSKRNTEAFF. CDR3 nucleotides: TGCGCCAGCAGCCCCGACAGGGGTAGTAAGAGGAACACTGAAGCTTTCTTT. The full variable domain, completed using reference TRBV5-1 and TRBJ1-1, is KAGVTQTPRYLIKTRGQQVTLSCSPISGHRSVSWYQQTPGQGLQFLFEYFSETQRNKGNFPGRFSGRQFSNSRSEMNVSTLELGDSALYLCASSPDRGSKRNTEAFFGQGTRLTVV.